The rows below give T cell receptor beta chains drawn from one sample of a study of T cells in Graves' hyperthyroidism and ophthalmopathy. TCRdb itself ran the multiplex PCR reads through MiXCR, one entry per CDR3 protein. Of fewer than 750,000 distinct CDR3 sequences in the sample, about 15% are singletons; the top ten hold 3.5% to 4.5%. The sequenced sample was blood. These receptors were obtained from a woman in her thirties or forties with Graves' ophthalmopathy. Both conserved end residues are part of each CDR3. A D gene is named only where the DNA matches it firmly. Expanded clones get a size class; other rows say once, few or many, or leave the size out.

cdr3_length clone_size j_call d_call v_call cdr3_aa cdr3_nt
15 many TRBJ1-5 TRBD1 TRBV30 CAWSVDGTGAQPQHF TGTGCCTGGAGTGTAGACGGGACAGGGGCCCAGCCCCAGCATTTT
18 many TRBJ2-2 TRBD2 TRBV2 CASSARGRAKLNTGELFF TGTGCCAGCAGTGCTCGGGGGAGGGCCAAATTGAACACCGGGGAGCTGTTTTTT
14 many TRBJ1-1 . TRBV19 CASSMGGSYTEAFF TGTGCCAGTAGTATGGGTGGTAGTTACACTGAAGCTTTCTTT
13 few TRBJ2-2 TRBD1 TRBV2 CASSGTGAGELFF TGTGCCAGCAGTGGAACAGGGGCCGGGGAGCTGTTTTTT
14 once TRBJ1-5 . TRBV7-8 CASRMSGFNQPQHF TGTGCCAGCAGGATGTCAGGGTTCAATCAGCCCCAGCATTTT
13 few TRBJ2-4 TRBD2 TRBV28 CATRVGGENIQYF TGTGCCACCCGTGTCGGGGGGGAAAACATTCAGTACTTC
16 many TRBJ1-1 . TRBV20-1 CSALSTGQSRSTEAFF TGCAGTGCTCTATCGACAGGCCAAAGCCGAAGCACTGAAGCTTTCTTT
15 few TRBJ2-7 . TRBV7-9 CASSFLATSAHEQYF TGTGCCAGCAGCTTCCTAGCGACTAGTGCCCACGAGCAGTACTTC
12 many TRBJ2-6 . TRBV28 CASRVGANVLTF TGTGCCAGCAGGGTTGGGGCCAACGTCCTGACTTTC
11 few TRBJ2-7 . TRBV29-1 CSVRTHYEQYF TGCAGCGTTCGGACACATTACGAGCAGTACTTC
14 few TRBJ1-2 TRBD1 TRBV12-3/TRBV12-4 CASSGDREIDGYTF TGTGCCAGCAGCGGGGACAGGGAGATAGATGGCTACACCTTC
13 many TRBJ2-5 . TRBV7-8 CASSLALLETQYF TGTGCCAGCAGCTTAGCTCTTCTTGAGACCCAGTACTTC
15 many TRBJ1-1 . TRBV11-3 CASSPWAGGSTEAFF TGTGCCAGCAGCCCTTGGGCAGGCGGATCCACTGAAGCTTTCTTT
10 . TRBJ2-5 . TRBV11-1 CASSGRTQYF TGTGCCAGCAGCGGTAGGACCCAGTACTTC
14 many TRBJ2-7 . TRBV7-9 CASSSSDWPYEQYF TGTGCCAGCAGCTCTTCGGATTGGCCGTACGAGCAGTACTTC
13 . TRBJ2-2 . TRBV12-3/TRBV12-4 CASRNQGTGELFF TGTGCCAGCAGGAATCAGGGCACCGGGGAGCTGTTTTTT
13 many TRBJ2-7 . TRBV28 CASSISTTYEQYF TGTGCCAGCAGTATCTCGACTACCTACGAGCAGTACTTC
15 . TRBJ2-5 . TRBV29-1 CSTAWGEGRQETQYF TGCAGCACCGCTTGGGGTGAGGGGCGTCAAGAGACCCAGTACTTC
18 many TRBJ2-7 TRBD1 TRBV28 CASSLSGTGDFSSYEQYF TGTGCCAGCAGCCTATCGGGGACAGGGGACTTCAGCTCCTACGAGCAGTACTTC
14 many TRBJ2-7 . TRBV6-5 CASSWSTGSYEQYF TGTGCCAGCAGTTGGTCGACAGGTTCCTACGAGCAGTACTTC
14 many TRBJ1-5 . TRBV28 CASRTDYSNQPQHF TGTGCCAGCAGGACGGATTATAGCAATCAGCCCCAGCATTTT
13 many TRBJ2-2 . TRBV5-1 CASTRSDGRELFF TGCGCCAGCACCAGATCTGACGGTCGGGAGCTGTTTTTT